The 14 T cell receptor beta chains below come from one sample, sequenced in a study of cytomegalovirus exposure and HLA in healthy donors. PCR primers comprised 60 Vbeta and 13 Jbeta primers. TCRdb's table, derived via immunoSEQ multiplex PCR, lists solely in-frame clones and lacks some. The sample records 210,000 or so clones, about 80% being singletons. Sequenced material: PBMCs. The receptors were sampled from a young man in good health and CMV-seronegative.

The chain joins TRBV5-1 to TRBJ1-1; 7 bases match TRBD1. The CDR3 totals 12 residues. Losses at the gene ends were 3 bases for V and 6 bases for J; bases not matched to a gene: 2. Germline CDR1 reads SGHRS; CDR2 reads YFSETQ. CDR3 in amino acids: CASSYQGAEAFF. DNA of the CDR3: TGCGCCAGCAGCTACCAGGGGGCTGAAGCTTTCTTT.

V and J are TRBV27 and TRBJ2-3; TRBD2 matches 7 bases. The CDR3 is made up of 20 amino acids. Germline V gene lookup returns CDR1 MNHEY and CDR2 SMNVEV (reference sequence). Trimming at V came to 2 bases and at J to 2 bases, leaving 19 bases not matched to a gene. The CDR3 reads CASSLDPGGAGAPPTDTQYF. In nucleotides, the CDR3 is TGTGCCAGCAGTTTAGACCCTGGAGGGGCGGGAGCACCTCCCACAGATACGCAGTATTTT.

CDR3 coding DNA: TGTGCCAGCACCCTGGGACAGATGAACACTGAAGCTTTCTTT. Protein product: CASTLGQMNTEAFF. The V and J genes are TRBV6-5 and TRBJ1-1; 7 bases agree with TRBD1. Germline V gene lookup returns CDR1 MNHEY and CDR2 SVGAGI. This CDR3 is 14 amino acids long. Losses at the gene ends were 7 bases for V and 0 bases for J; bases not matched to a gene: 5.

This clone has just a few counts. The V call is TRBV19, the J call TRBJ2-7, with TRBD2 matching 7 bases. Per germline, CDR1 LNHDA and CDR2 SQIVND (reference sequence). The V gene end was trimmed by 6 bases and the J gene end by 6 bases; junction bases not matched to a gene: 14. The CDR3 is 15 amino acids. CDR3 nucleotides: TGTGCCAGTAGACCCCGGGGGGTGGTTACTGGCGAGCAGTACTTC. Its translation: CASRPRGVVTGEQYF.

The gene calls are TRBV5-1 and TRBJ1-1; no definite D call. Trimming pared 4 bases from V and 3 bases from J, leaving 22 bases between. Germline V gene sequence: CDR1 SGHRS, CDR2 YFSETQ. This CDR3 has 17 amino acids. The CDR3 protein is CASSPGVQNAPDTEAFF. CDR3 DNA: TGCGCCAGCAGCCCCGGGGTACAGAACGCGCCGGACACTGAAGCTTTCTTT. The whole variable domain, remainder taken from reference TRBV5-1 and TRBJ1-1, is KAGVTQTPRYLIKTRGQQVTLSCSPISGHRSVSWYQQTPGQGLQFLFEYFSETQRNKGNFPGRFSGRQFSNSRSEMNVSTLELGDSALYLCASSPGVQNAPDTEAFFGQGTRLTVV.

CDR3 sequence reads: CASSQVGGETQYF. The CDR3 DNA is TGCGCCAGCAGCCAAGTGGGGGGAGAGACCCAGTACTTC. The gene calls are TRBV4-1 and TRBJ2-5; TRBD2 is a possible D gene (6 bases). V shed 1 base and J shed 4 bases, with 7 bases lying between them. Germline CDR1 and CDR2: MGHRA and YSYEKL. The CDR3 covers 13 residues.

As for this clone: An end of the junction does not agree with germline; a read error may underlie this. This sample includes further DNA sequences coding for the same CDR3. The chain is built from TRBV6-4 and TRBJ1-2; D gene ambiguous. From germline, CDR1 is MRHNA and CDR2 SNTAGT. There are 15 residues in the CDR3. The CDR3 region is CASSDSPTGFYGYTF. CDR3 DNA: TGCGCCAGCAGTGACTCGCCCACGGGGTTCTATGGCTACACCTTC.

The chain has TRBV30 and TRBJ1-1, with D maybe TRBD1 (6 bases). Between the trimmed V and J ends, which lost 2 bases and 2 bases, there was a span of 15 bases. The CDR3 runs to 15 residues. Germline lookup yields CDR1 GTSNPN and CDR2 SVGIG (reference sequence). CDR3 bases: TGTGCCTGGAGTCCAAAAACAGGGCTTAACACTGAAGCTTTCTTT. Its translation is CAWSPKTGLNTEAFF.

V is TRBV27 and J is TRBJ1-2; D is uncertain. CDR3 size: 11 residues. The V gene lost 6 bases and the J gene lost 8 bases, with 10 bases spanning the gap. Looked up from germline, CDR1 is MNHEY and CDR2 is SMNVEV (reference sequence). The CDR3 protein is CASSGGEGYTF. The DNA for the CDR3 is TGTGCCAGCAGCGGAGGAGAGGGCTACACCTTC.

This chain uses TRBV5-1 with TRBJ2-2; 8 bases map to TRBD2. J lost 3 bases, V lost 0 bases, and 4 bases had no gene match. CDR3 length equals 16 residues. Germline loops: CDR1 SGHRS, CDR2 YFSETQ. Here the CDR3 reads CASSLVGGDYTGELFF. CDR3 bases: TGCGCCAGCAGCTTGGTCGGGGGGGACTACACCGGGGAGCTGTTTTTT.

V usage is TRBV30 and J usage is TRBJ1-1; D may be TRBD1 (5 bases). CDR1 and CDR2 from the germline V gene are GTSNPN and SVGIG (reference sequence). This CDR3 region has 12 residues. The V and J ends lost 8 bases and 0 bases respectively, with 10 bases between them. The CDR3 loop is CARQTMNTEAFF. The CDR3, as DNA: TGTGCCAGACAGACCATGAACACTGAAGCTTTCTTT. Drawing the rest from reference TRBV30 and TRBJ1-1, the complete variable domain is SQTIHQWPATLVQPVGSPLSLECTVEGTSNPNLYWYRQAAGRGLQLLFYSVGIGQISSEVPQNLSASRPQDRQFILSSKKLLLSDSGFYLCARQTMNTEAFFGQGTRLTVV.

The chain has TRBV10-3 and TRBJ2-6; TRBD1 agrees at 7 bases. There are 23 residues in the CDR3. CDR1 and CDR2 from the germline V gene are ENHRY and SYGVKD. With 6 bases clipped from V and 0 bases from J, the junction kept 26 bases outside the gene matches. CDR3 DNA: TGTGCCATCAGAGTGAGCCAGGGCCTAGGACAGGACTCAGGGGACTCTGGGGCCAACGTCCTGACTTTC. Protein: CAIRVSQGLGQDSGDSGANVLTF.

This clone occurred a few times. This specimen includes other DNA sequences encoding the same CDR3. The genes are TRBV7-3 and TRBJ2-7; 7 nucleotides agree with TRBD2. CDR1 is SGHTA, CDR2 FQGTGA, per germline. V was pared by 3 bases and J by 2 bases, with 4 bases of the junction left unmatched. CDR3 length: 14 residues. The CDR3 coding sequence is TGTGCCAGCAGCTTGGCTAGCGGCCCCTACGAGCAGTACTTC. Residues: CASSLASGPYEQYF.

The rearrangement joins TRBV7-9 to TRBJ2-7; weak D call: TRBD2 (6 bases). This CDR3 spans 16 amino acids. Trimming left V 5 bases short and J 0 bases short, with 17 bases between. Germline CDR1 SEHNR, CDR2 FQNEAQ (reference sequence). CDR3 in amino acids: CASSLGAGLGSYEQYF. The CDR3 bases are TGTGCCAGCAGCCTAGGGGCGGGACTGGGCTCCTACGAGCAGTACTTC.